This T cell receptor (beta chain) was found in a study of blood T cell repertoires in COVID-19 (dated by TCRdb to between 2020 and 2021). Context from the whole study: The collaborator samples originated in the United States, Italy and Spain and spanned the acute and convalescent phases of COVID-19. The material from the prospective study consisted of cDNA or gDNA derived from T cells, B-cell-depleted T cells, or PBMCs. The dataset comprised deeply sampled blood TCRbeta repertoires from subjects exposed to, actively infected with, or recovered from COVID-19. The repertoires were made available in a free public database intended to serve as a resource for research on the immune response to SARS-CoV-2. Samples came from the ongoing ImmuneRACE study (first 160 participants) plus 1,254 subjects from 6 global collaborators. Sample metadata almost always included a de-identified subject ID, COVID-19 status, age in years and sex. Where HLA class I and class II types were available, the types were taken from metadata supplied by the sample provider, not from assay-based typing. Points the paper makes about the study in general: The quantity of clinical and demographic metadata differed by source and by participant and was supplied without curation.

The immunoSEQ Assay, a bias-controlled multiplex PCR, was used to amplify TCRbeta CDR3 regions from genomic DNA. Per the original workflow: The number of nucleated cells in each sample was estimated from the amplification of reference gene primers within the assay. To quantify the absolute abundance of each unique TCRbeta CDR3 rearrangement, sequence reads were collapsed and filtered. For each sample, productive Simpson clonality was calculated by taking the square root of Simpson's diversity index across productive rearrangements. TCRdb took over this immuneACCESS table, retaining in-frame rearrangements with V and J assigned. Such tables are incomplete; in checked studies, under half of the missing clones stem from an unresolved V gene, and the remainder is unexplained. V and J calls and clone size come straight from that table; D and trimming were deduced from the DNA. The sample yields fewer than 350,000 clones; roughly 88% were counted once. In total, the top ten clones hold approximately 1% of the sample.

Enrolling through a virtual design, the prospective study's participants ranged in age from roughly 18 to 95 years and lived across about two dozen United States geographic areas. In the prospective study, cohorts were assigned on the basis of participant-reported clinical history obtained from a screening survey and a study questionnaire. For ImmuneRACE Cohort 3, a participant was defined as recovered based on two consecutive negative NP/OP PCR tests, clearance by a healthcare professional, or resolution of symptoms. Each participant in the prospective study had whole blood, serum and a nasopharyngeal or oropharyngeal swab collected by mobile phlebotomists. Prospective study participants could optionally give additional blood draws and questionnaires over an approximately two-month period. Prospective study blood samples were shipped either frozen or at room temperature before DNA extraction.

The CDR3, cysteine through phenylalanine, is 15 amino acids long. Of all the DNA, just the CDR3 is kept, 45 bases in frame from base 1. In the germline V gene (reference sequence), CDR1 corresponds to DFQATT and CDR2 to SNEGSKA. Between the V and J ends, shortened by 3 bases and 0 bases respectively, the junction contains 14 bases. This clone was observed once. This clone's antigen is unknown. Base qualities were left out, and no much larger clone turns up one base away. The TCR originated in a woman younger than 45 who had recovered from COVID-19. The chain is encoded by TRBV20-1 joined to TRBJ1-1; the D gene remains uncertain. The sample comprised PBMCs or T cells enriched from blood (not recorded which). The CDR3 in this case is CSASPTQVMNTEAFF. The nucleotide sequence is TGCAGTGCTAGTCCTACTCAGGTAATGAACACTGAAGCTTTCTTT.